This T cell receptor beta chain was identified in a study of identical twins. Findings and caveats of the study: Out-of-frame alpha sequences common to twins were enriched for low generation probability.

Each CDR3 protein is one row after TCRdb ran MiXCR on the 5' RACE reads. The sample contains about 720,000 distinct CDR3 sequences, less than 10% of which appear only once. This clonotype has a count of ten or more. Its antigen is unidentified. With V trimmed by 0 bases and J by 5 bases, 8 bases remained unmatched. This CDR3 is 16 amino acids long. The donors were all healthy and Caucasian. These data are also associated with another study on yellow fever vaccine responses in identical twins. Per that paper: Twins reportedly had a vaccine T cell response that seemed partly convergent, partly personalized.

The chain employs TRBV12-3 or TRBV12-4 and TRBJ2-7, with TRBD1 matching 9 bases. The material sequenced was PBMCs. This TCR was sampled from a woman aged 18-30 years in good health. The CDR3 DNA reads as TGTGCCAGCAGTTTAGCGGGGGGGACAGGGTCTAACGAGCAGTACTTC. It encodes CASSLAGGTGSNEQYF.